This T cell receptor beta chain was sequenced in a study of CD8 T cells in ankylosing spondylitis. TCRdb independently ran MiXCR on the 5' RACE reads; one entry per CDR3 protein. The sample carries approximately 400,000 distinct CDR3 sequences, roughly 17% recorded once. On this clonotype itself: The target antigen is unknown.

General study points: Matched ankylosing spondylitis synovial fluid reportedly contained a significantly enriched population of disease-linked clones. A motif in TCR beta, a set of seven to nine highly homologous variants, appeared characteristic of ankylosing spondylitis blood.

The clonotype originates from a male donor with ankylosing spondylitis. Sequences were obtained from blood, either unsorted or a sorted T cell fraction (not recorded which).

The CDR3 here is CASKGLVNREQFF. CDR3 nucleotide sequence: TGTGCCAGCAAGGGACTAGTAAATAGGGAGCAGTTCTTC. The V and J genes are TRBV6-1 and TRBJ2-1; TRBD2 aligns across 8 bases. Germline CDR1 MNHNS, CDR2 SASEGT. V lost 7 bases, J lost 10 bases, and 9 bases stayed unmatched. The CDR3 has 13 residues.